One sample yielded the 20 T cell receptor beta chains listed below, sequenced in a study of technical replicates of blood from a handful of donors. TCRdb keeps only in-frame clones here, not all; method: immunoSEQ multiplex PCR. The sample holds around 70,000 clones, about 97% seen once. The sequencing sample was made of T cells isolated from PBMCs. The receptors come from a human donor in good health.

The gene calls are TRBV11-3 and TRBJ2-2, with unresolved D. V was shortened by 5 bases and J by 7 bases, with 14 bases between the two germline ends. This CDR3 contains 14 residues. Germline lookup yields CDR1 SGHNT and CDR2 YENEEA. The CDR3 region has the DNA TGTGCCAGCAGCCTAAACCGTCGTATCGGGGAGCTGTTTTTT. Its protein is CASSLNRRIGELFF.

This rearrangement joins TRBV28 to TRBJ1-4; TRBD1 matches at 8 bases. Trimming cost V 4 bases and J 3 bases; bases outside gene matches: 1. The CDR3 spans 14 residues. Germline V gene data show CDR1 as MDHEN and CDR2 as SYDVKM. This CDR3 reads CASSSQGANEKLFF. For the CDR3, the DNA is TGTGCCAGCAGTTCACAGGGGGCTAATGAAAAACTGTTTTTT.

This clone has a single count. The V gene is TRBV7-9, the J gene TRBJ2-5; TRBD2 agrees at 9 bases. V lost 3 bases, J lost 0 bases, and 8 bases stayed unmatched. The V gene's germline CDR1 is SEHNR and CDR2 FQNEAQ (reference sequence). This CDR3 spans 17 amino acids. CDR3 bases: TGTGCCAGCAGCTTGCAGAGACTAGCGGAGTACCAAGAGACCCAGTACTTC. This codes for CASSLQRLAEYQETQYF. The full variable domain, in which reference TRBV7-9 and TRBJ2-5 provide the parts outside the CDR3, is DTGVSQNPRHKITKRGQNVTFRCDPISEHNRLYWYRQTLGQGPEFLTYFQNEAQLEKSRLLSDRFSAERPKGSFSTLEIQRTEQGDSAMYLCASSLQRLAEYQETQYFGPGTRLLVL.

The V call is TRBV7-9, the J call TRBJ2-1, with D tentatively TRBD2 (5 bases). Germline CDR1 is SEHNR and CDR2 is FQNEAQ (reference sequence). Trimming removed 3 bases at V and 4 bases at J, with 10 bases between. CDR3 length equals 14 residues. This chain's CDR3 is CASSLGSGYNEQFF. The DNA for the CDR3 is TGTGCCAGCAGCTTGGGGAGCGGTTACAATGAGCAGTTCTTC. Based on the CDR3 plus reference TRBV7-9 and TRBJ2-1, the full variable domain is DTGVSQNPRHKITKRGQNVTFRCDPISEHNRLYWYRQTLGQGPEFLTYFQNEAQLEKSRLLSDRFSAERPKGSFSTLEIQRTEQGDSAMYLCASSLGSGYNEQFFGPGTRLTVL.

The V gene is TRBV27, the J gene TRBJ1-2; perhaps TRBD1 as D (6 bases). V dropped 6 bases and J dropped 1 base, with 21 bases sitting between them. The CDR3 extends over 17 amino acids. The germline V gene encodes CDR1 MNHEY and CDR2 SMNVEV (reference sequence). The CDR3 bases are TGTGCCAGCAGCCAGCTTCCCCGGGACACCCTTAACTATGGCTACACCTTC. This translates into CASSQLPRDTLNYGYTF.

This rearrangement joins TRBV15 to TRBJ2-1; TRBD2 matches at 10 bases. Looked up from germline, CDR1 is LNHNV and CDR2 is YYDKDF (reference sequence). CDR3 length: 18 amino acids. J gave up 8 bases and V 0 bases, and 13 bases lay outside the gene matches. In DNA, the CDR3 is TGTGCCACCAGCAGAGATAAGAGGCCTAGCGGGAGTCTCGATGAGCAGTTCTTC. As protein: CATSRDKRPSGSLDEQFF.

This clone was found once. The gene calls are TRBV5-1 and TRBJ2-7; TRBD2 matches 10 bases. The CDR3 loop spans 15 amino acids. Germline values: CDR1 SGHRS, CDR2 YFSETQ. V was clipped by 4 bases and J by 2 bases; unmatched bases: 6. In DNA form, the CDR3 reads TGCGCCAGCAGCCGAATCCTAGCGGGGGCCTACGAGCAGTACTTC. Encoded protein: CASSRILAGAYEQYF.

As DNA, the CDR3 is TGTGCCAGCAGCGTAGATCTCCCCAATGAGCAGTTCTTC. It codes for CASSVDLPNEQFF. This rearrangement joins TRBV9 to TRBJ2-1, with D unresolved. The CDR3 consists of 13 residues. Looked up from germline, CDR1 is SGDLS and CDR2 is YYNGEE. Trimming stripped 0 bases from V and 6 bases from J, with 7 bases between.

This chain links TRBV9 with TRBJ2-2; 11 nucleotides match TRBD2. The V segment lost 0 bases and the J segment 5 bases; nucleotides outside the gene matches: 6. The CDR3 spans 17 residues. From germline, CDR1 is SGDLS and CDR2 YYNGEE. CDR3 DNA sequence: TGTGCCAGCAGCGTAGGACTAGCGGGATACCTAACCGGGGAGCTGTTTTTT. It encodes CASSVGLAGYLTGELFF.

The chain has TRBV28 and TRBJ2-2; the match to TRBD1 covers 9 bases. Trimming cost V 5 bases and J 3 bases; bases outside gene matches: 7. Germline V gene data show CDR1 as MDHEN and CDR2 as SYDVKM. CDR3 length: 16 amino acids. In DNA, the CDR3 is TGTGCCAGCAGTCGTCCGGGACAGGGTTACACCGGGGAGCTGTTTTTT. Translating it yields CASSRPGQGYTGELFF.

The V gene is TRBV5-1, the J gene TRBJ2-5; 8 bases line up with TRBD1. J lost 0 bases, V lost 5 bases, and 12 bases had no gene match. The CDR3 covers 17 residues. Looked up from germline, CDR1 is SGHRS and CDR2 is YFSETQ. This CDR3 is CASSAQGALANQETQYF. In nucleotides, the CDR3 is TGCGCCAGCAGTGCCCAGGGGGCTCTAGCGAACCAAGAGACCCAGTACTTC.

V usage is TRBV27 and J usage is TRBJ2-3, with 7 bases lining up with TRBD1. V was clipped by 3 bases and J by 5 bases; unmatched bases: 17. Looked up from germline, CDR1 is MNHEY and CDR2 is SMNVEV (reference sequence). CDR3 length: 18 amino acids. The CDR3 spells CASSLSVTWDSSGDTQYF. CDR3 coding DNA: TGTGCCAGCAGTTTGTCAGTCACTTGGGACAGCAGTGGAGATACGCAGTATTTT.

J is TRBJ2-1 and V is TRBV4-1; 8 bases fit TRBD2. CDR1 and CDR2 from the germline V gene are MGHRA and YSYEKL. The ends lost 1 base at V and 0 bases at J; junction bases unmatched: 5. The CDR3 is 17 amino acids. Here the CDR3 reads CASSQVPAGVSYNEQFF. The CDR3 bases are TGCGCCAGCAGCCAAGTTCCAGCGGGAGTCTCCTACAATGAGCAGTTCTTC.

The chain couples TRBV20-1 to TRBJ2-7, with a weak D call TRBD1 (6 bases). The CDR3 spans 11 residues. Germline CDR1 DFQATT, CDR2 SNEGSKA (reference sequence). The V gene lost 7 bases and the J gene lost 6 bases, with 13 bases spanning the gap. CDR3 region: CSGQGTSEQYF. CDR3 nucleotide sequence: TGCAGTGGTCAGGGGACCTCCGAGCAGTACTTC.

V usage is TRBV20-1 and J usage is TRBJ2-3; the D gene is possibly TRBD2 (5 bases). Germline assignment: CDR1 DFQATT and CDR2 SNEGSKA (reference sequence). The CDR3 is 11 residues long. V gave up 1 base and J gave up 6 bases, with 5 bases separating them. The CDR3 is CSARAGDTQYF. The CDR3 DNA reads TGCAGTGCTAGAGCGGGGGATACGCAGTATTTT.

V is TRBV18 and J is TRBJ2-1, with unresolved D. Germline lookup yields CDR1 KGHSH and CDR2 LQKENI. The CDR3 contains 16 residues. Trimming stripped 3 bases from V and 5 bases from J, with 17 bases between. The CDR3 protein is CASSPTIGERDNEQFF. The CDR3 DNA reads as TGTGCCAGCTCACCCACAATAGGAGAGAGAGACAATGAGCAGTTCTTC.

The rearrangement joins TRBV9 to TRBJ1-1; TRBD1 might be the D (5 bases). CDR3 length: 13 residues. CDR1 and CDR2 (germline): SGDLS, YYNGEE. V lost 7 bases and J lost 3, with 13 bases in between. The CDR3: CASGPGFYTEAFF. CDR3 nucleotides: TGTGCCAGCGGGCCAGGGTTCTACACTGAAGCTTTCTTT. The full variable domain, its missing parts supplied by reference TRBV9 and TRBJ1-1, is DSGVTQTPKHLITATGQRVTLRCSPRSGDLSVYWYQQSLDQGLQFLIQYYNGEERAKGNILERFSAQQFPDLHSELNLSSLELGDSALYFCASGPGFYTEAFFGQGTRLTVV.

The CDR3 nucleotides are TGTGCCAGCAGCTTGGGGGGGGCAACTAATGAAAAACTGTTTTTT. It is translated as CASSLGGATNEKLFF. The chain carries TRBV5-5 and TRBJ1-4; D is possibly TRBD1 (5 bases). Germline V lookup: CDR1 SGHKS, CDR2 YYEKEE (reference sequence). The CDR3 extends over 15 amino acids. V was trimmed by 0 bases and J by 0 bases, leaving 6 bases between them.

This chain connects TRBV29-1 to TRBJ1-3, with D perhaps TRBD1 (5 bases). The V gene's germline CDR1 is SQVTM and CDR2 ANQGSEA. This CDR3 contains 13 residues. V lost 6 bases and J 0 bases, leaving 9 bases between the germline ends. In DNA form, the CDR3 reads TGCAGCGTCAGGGATCCCTCTGGAAACACCATATATTTT. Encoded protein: CSVRDPSGNTIYF. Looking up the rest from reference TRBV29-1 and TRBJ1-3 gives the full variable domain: SAVISQKPSRDICQRGTSLTIQCQVDSQVTMMFWYRQQPGQSLTLIATANQGSEATYESGFVIDKFPISRPNLTFSTLTVSNMSPEDSSIYLCSVRDPSGNTIYFGEGSWLTVV.

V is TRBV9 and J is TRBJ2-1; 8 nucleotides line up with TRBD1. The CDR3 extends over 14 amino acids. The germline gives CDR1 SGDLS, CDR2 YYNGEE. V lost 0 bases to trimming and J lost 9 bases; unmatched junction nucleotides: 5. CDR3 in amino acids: CASSVEPDRAEQFF. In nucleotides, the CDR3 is TGTGCCAGCAGCGTAGAACCGGACAGGGCTGAGCAGTTCTTC.